Detailed here is one T cell receptor (beta chain). The entry originates in a study of blood T cell repertoires in COVID-19. About the study: Samples of COVID-19 (acute and convalescent) were obtained from the United States, Italy and Spain. Sources were T cells, B-cell-depleted T cells, or PBMCs; the material itself was cDNA or gDNA.

Original analysis: Amplification of reference gene primers provided the estimated nucleated cell counts. Only in-frame clones appear in the TCRdb table, and some are missing; sequencing was by immunoSEQ multiplex PCR. V and J calls and clone size come straight from that table; D and trimming were deduced from the DNA. Of 120,000 to 150,000 clones detected, approximately 81% appear once; the ten largest clones hold around 35%. Germline lookup yields CDR1 LGHNA and CDR2 YNFKEQ. The CDR3 runs to 15 residues. Trimming took 4 bases from V and 4 from J, leaving 17 bases between them. The source of this sequence is a human donor in a cohort sampled during active COVID-19. The sequenced sample consisted of peripheral blood. The chain is built from TRBV4-2 and TRBJ2-7; TRBD2 is a possible D gene (6 bases). The CDR3 DNA follows: TGTGCCAGCAGCCCGGAGCGGGCCGGAGCTTACGAGCAGTACTTC. Protein: CASSPERAGAYEQYF.